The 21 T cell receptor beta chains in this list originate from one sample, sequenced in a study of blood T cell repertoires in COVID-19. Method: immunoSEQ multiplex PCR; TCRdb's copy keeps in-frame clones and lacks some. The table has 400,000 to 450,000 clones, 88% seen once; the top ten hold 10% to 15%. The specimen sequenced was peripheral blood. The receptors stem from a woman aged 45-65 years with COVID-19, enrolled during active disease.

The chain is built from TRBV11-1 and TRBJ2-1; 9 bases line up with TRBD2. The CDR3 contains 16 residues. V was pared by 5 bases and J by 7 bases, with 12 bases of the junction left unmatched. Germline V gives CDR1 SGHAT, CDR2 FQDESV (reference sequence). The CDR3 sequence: CASSHPSGGGANEQFF. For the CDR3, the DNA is TGTGCCAGCAGCCACCCCTCGGGCGGGGGGGCGAATGAGCAGTTCTTC.

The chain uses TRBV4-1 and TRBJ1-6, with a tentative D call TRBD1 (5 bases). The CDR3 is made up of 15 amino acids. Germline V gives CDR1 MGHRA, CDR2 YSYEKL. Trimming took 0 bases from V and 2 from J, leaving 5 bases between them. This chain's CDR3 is CASSQDRAYNSPLHF. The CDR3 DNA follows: TGCGCCAGCAGCCAAGACAGGGCCTATAATTCACCCCTCCACTTT.

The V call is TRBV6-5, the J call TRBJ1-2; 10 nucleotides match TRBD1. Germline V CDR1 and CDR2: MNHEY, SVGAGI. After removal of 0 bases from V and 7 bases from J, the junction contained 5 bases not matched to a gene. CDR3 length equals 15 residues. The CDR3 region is CASSYSIGTGAGYTF. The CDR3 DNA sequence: TGTGCCAGCAGTTACTCGATAGGGACAGGGGCTGGCTACACCTTC.

This chain's CDR3 is CASSQVQRGGVTQYF. The CDR3 DNA is TGCGCCAGCAGCCAAGTACAGCGGGGGGGCGTTACGCAGTATTTT. This chain joins TRBV4-1 and TRBJ2-3, with 10 bases fitting TRBD2. CDR1 is MGHRA and CDR2 is YSYEKL in the germline V gene. The CDR3 extends over 15 amino acids. The V and J ends lost 1 base and 8 bases, in that order; junction bases with no gene match: 6.

CDR3 nucleotide sequence: TGTGCCAGCAGCTTAGAGGGCCAGCTTCATATCTACGAGCAGTACTTC. It is translated as CASSLEGQLHIYEQYF. This rearrangement joins TRBV11-2 to TRBJ2-7; D not resolved. CDR1 and CDR2 from the germline V gene are SGHAT and FQNNGV. This CDR3 is built from 16 residues. Trimming pared 0 bases from V and 3 bases from J, leaving 15 bases between.

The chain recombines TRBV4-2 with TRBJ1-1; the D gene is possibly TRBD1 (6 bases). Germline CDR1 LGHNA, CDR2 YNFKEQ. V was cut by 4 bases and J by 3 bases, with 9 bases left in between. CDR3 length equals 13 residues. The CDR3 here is CASSLYRDTEAFF. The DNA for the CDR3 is TGTGCCAGCAGCCTTTACAGGGACACTGAAGCTTTCTTT.

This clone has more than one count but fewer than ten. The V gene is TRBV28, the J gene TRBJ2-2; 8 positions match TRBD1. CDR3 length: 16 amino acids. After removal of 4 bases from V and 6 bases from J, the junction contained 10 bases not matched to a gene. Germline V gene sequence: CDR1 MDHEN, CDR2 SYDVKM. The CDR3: CASSSGGQDSAGELFF. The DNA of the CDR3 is TGTGCCAGCAGTTCAGGGGGACAGGATTCCGCCGGGGAGCTGTTTTTT.

The CDR3 is CASTKQGAYGYTF. CDR3 bases: TGTGCCAGCACGAAACAGGGGGCGTATGGCTACACCTTC. The rearrangement joins TRBV9 to TRBJ1-2, with TRBD1 matching over 9 bases. The CDR3 is 13 residues long. V trimming: 6 bases; J trimming: 5 bases; junction bases outside the gene matches: 5. Germline-derived CDR1 and CDR2 are SGDLS and YYNGEE.

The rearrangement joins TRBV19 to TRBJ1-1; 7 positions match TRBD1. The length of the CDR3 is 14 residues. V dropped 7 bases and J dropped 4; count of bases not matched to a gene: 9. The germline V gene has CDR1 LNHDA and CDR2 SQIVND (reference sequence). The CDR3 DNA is TGTGCCAGTACTGCGACAGGGTGGGGCACTGAAGCTTTCTTT. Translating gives CASTATGWGTEAFF.

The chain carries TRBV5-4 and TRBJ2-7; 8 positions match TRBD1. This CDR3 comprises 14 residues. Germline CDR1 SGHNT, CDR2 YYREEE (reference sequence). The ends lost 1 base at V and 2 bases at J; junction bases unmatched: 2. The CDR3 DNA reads TGTGCCAGCAGCTTGACAGGGGGTACCTACGAGCAGTACTTC. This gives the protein CASSLTGGTYEQYF.

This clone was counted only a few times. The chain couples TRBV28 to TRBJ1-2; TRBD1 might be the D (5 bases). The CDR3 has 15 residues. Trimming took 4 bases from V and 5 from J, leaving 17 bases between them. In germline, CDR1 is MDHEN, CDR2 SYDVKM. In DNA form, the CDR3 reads TGTGCCAGCAGTTCCCCGCGGGACCCGGGATATGGCTACACCTTC. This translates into CASSSPRDPGYGYTF.

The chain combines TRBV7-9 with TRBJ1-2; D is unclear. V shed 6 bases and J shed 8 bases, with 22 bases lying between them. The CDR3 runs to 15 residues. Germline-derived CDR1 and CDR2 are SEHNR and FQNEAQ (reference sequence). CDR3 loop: CASSPPQEAFRGYTF. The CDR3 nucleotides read TGTGCCAGCAGTCCCCCCCAGGAAGCCTTTCGAGGCTACACCTTC.

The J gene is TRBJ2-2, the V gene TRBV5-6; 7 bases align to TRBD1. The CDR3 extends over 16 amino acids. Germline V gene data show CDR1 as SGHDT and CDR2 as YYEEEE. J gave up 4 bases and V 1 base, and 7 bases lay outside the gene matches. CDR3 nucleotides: TGTGCCAGCAGCTTGTTTGACAGGGCAGGCACCGGGGAGCTGTTTTTT. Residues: CASSLFDRAGTGELFF.

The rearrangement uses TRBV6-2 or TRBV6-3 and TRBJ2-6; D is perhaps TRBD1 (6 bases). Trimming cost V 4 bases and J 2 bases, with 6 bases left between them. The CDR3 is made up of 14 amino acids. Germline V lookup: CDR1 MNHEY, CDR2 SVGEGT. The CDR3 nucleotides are TGTGCCAGCAGTTCAGGGGCTGGGGCCAACGTCCTGACTTTC. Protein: CASSSGAGANVLTF.

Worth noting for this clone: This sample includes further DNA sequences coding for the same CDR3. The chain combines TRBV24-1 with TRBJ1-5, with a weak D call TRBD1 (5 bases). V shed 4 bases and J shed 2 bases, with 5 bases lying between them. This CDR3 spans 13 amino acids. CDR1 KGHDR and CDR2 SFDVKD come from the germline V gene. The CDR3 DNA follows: TGTGCCACCAGTGACAGGGGCAATCAGCCCCAGCATTTT. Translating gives CATSDRGNQPQHF.

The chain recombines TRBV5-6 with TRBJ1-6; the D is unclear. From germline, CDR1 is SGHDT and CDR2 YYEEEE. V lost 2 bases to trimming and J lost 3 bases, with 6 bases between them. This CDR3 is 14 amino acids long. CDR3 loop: CASSFESYNSPLHF. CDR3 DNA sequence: TGTGCCAGCAGCTTTGAGAGCTATAATTCACCCCTCCACTTT.

This CDR3 reads CASRFDRVGTEAFF. The CDR3, as DNA: TGTGCCAGCAGGTTTGACAGGGTGGGAACTGAAGCTTTCTTT. V is TRBV6-5 and J is TRBJ1-1, with 7 bases aligning to TRBD1. Germline V gives CDR1 MNHEY, CDR2 SVGAGI. The CDR3 sequence is 14 residues long. V lost 6 bases to trimming and J lost 5 bases; unmatched junction nucleotides: 9.

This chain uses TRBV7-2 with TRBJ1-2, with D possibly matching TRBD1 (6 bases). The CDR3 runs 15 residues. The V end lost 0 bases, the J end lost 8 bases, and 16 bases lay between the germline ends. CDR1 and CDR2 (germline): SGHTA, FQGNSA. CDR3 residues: CASSLALGGAEGYTF. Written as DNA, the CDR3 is TGTGCCAGCAGCTTAGCTTTGGGGGGGGCTGAAGGCTACACCTTC.

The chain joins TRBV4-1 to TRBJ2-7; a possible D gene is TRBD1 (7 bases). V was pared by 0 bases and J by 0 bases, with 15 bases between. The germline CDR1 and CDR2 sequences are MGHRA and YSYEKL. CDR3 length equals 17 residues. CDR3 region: CASSQDFPGGYSYEQYF. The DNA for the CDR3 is TGCGCCAGCAGCCAAGATTTTCCAGGGGGGTACTCCTACGAGCAGTACTTC.

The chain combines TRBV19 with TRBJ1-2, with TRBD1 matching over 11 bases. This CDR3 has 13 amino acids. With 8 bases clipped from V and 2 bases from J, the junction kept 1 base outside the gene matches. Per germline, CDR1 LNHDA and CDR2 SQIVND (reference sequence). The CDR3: CASGTGGNYGYTF. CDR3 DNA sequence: TGTGCCAGTGGGACAGGGGGAAACTATGGCTACACCTTC.

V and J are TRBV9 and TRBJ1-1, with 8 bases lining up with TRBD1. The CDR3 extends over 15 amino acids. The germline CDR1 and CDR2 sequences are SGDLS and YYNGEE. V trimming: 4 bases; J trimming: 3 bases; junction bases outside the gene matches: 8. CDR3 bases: TGTGCCAGCAGCCCCAGCGACAGGGGAGACACTGAAGCTTTCTTT. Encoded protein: CASSPSDRGDTEAFF.